Below, 7 T cell receptor beta chains from the same sample are listed, as sequenced in a study of T cell changes during pregnancy in multiple sclerosis. Using immunoSEQ multiplex PCR, the repertoire was profiled, and TCRdb retains in-frame clones only, with some absent. The table includes 70,000 to 90,000 clones, 80% to 95% detected once. The source material was peripheral blood, sampled in the second trimester of pregnancy. Receptors originate from a female donor in good health, enrolled as a control in a pregnancy study.

This clone was seen a single time. The chain recombines TRBV2 with TRBJ1-1; TRBD1 matches 8 bases. This CDR3 region has 15 residues. Germline V CDR1 and CDR2: SNHLY, FYNNEI. V shed 7 bases and J 4 bases; nucleotides not matched to a gene: 11. CDR3: CASTLDREGATEAFF. CDR3 coding DNA: TGTGCCAGCACCTTGGACAGGGAAGGGGCCACTGAAGCTTTCTTT.

In its sample, this clone was seen once. The chain has TRBV5-1 and TRBJ1-6; maybe TRBD1 (5 bases). The CDR3 covers 15 residues. CDR1 is SGHRS and CDR2 is YFSETQ in the germline V gene. V gave up 1 base and J gave up 8 bases, with 13 bases separating them. DNA for the CDR3: TGCGCCAGCAGCTTGTTTTCGGACACTTATTCACCCCTCCACTTT. It encodes CASSLFSDTYSPLHF.

This chain uses TRBV14 with TRBJ1-1, with 7 bases fitting TRBD1. The V gene end was trimmed by 4 bases and the J gene end by 6 bases; junction bases not matched to a gene: 20. This CDR3 is built from 18 residues. Germline-derived CDR1 and CDR2 are SGHDN and FVKESK. CDR3 region: CASSRLNLKRGQRSEAFF. The CDR3 DNA follows: TGTGCCAGCAGCCGATTAAATTTAAAGAGGGGACAGCGTTCTGAAGCTTTCTTT.

The chain uses TRBV5-1 and TRBJ2-3; possibly TRBD1 for D (6 bases). The ends were cut back, 2 bases at V and 6 bases at J, with 13 bases in the middle. The CDR3 spans 14 residues. The germline V gene has CDR1 SGHRS and CDR2 YFSETQ. The CDR3 nucleotides read TGCGCCAGCAGCTTATCAGGGGTTGGCGATACGCAGTATTTT. It encodes CASSLSGVGDTQYF.

The table lists this clone with a count of one. V is TRBV7-2 and J is TRBJ2-3; D unclear. Trimming stripped 2 bases from V and 1 base from J, with 7 bases between. This CDR3 has 14 residues. CDR1 is SGHTA, CDR2 FQGNSA, per germline. Here the CDR3 DNA reads TGTGCCAGCAGCTTACGTCAGGGCACAGATACGCAGTATTTT. It is translated as CASSLRQGTDTQYF.

The chain couples TRBV5-4 to TRBJ1-4, with TRBD1 identical over 10 bases. This CDR3 is 15 amino acids long. Germline V gives CDR1 SGHNT, CDR2 YYREEE (reference sequence). V dropped 1 base and J dropped 4; count of bases not matched to a gene: 1. Written as DNA, the CDR3 is TGTGCCAGCAGCTTGAGGGACAGGGGTAATGAAAAACTGTTTTTT. Protein sequence: CASSLRDRGNEKLFF.

V usage is TRBV29-1 and J usage is TRBJ2-5, with 13 bases identical to TRBD2. The V and J ends lost 4 bases and 5 bases, in that order; junction bases with no gene match: 4. The CDR3 length is 14 residues. CDR1 is SQVTM, CDR2 ANQGSEA, per germline. CDR3 sequence (DNA): TGCAGCGTTGGACTAGCGGGGGGCATGGAGACCCAGTACTTC. Protein sequence: CSVGLAGGMETQYF.